The 30 T cell receptor beta chains below come from one sample, sequenced in a study of early T cells in non-severe SARS-CoV-2 infection. TCRdb ran MiXCR on the 5' RACE reads and lists one entry per CDR3 protein. The profile shows about 60,000 distinct CDR3 sequences, around 5.6% of them singletons. The sequenced material came from whole blood. The receptors derive from an adult who was a healthcare worker with PCR-confirmed SARS-CoV-2 infection or an uninfected control (not recorded which).

V gene TRBV30 combines with J gene TRBJ2-1; D is unclear. V lost 0 bases and J 10 bases, leaving 10 bases between the germline ends. CDR1 is GTSNPN, CDR2 SVGIG, per germline (reference sequence). This CDR3 is built from 12 residues. The CDR3: CAWSVGPGEQFF. Written as DNA, the CDR3 is TGTGCCTGGAGTGTTGGGCCAGGAGAGCAGTTCTTC.

V usage is TRBV12-3 or TRBV12-4 and J usage is TRBJ2-3; tentative D call: TRBD2 (5 bases). The V end was cut by 3 bases, the J end by 1 base, with 11 bases between. This CDR3 comprises 15 residues. The chain's CDR3 is CASSLMTTGTDTQYF. CDR3 coding DNA: TGTGCCAGCAGTTTGATGACTACAGGCACAGATACGCAGTATTTT.

This clonotype was seen more than once but under ten times. This rearrangement joins TRBV4-1 to TRBJ2-7; 8 positions match TRBD1. The CDR3 consists of 16 residues. Germline V gives CDR1 MGHRA, CDR2 YSYEKL. After removal of 0 bases from V and 4 bases from J, the junction contained 8 bases not matched to a gene. CDR3 in amino acids: CASSQDLNRGTYEQYF. The CDR3 DNA is TGCGCCAGCAGCCAAGATCTAAACAGGGGGACGTACGAGCAGTACTTC.

At least ten counts were recorded for this clonotype. The gene calls are TRBV12-3 or TRBV12-4 and TRBJ2-2; 14 bases line up with TRBD2. This CDR3 comprises 14 residues. J gave up 6 bases and V 6 bases, and 0 bases lay outside the gene matches. The CDR3: CASRTSGGAGELFF. As DNA, the CDR3 is TGTGCCAGCAGGACTAGCGGGGGGGCCGGGGAGCTGTTTTTT.

The table lists this clonotype with many counts. The CDR3 DNA reads as TGTGCCAGTAGTATGAACCTTCCGAGCTCCTACAATGAGCAGTTCTTC. Translation: CASSMNLPSSYNEQFF. The chain joins TRBV19 to TRBJ2-1; no clear D. Germline V lookup: CDR1 LNHDA, CDR2 SQIVND (reference sequence). This CDR3 spans 16 amino acids. V was shortened by 3 bases and J by 0 bases, with 12 bases between the two germline ends.

This chain uses TRBV12-5 with TRBJ2-6; D gene unclear. The germline gives CDR1 LGHNT, CDR2 FRNRAP. V was shortened by 1 base and J by 2 bases, with 9 bases between the two germline ends. This CDR3 is built from 16 residues. The CDR3 coding sequence is TGTGCTAGTGGTTTGGCCACCGGCGCTGGGGCCAACGTCCTGACTTTC. This codes for CASGLATGAGANVLTF.

This clonotype has ten or more counts. The chain recombines TRBV10-3 with TRBJ1-1; D perhaps matches TRBD1 (5 bases). The V gene lost 6 bases and the J gene lost 2 bases, with 7 bases spanning the gap. CDR1 and CDR2 (germline): ENHRY, SYGVKD. The CDR3 contains 12 residues. CDR3 nucleotides: TGTGCCATCAGCCAGGGAAACACTGAAGCTTTCTTT. It is translated as CAISQGNTEAFF.

This clonotype was detected ten times or more. The chain uses TRBV11-2 and TRBJ2-7; D is unresolved. CDR1 is SGHAT, CDR2 FQNNGV, per germline. This CDR3 comprises 11 residues. V was pared by 4 bases and J by 6 bases, with 7 bases between. The CDR3 sequence is CASSWGTEQYF. The CDR3 DNA reads TGTGCCAGCAGCTGGGGAACCGAGCAGTACTTC.

This rearrangement joins TRBV18 to TRBJ2-3; D gene uncertain. The ends were cut back, 3 bases at V and 6 bases at J, with 10 bases in the middle. CDR3 length: 13 residues. Germline V gives CDR1 KGHSH, CDR2 LQKENI. In DNA form, the CDR3 reads TGTGCCAGCTCACCGACACGAGCGGATACGCAGTATTTT. Encoded protein: CASSPTRADTQYF.

This clonotype appeared a few times. The rearrangement joins TRBV5-1 to TRBJ2-1, with D perhaps matching TRBD2 (5 bases). Germline lookup yields CDR1 SGHRS and CDR2 YFSETQ. This CDR3 contains 14 residues. Trimming cost V 5 bases and J 5 bases, with 14 bases left between them. CDR3 sequence (DNA): TGCGCCAGCAGGAGGGCCCAGGCCCACAATGAGCAGTTCTTC. Protein sequence: CASRRAQAHNEQFF.

This clonotype was counted many times. This chain links TRBV28 with TRBJ2-2, with a weak D call TRBD2 (6 bases). The CDR3 length is 15 residues. Germline V gene lookup returns CDR1 MDHEN and CDR2 SYDVKM. Trimming cost V 5 bases and J 7 bases, with 17 bases left between them. As DNA, the CDR3 is TGTGCCAGCAGTCCGAGCGGGCGGGAAGGCGGGGAGCTGTTTTTT. Protein: CASSPSGREGGELFF.

This clonotype was detected many times. This chain links TRBV7-3 with TRBJ1-4, with unresolved D. V was cut by 6 bases and J by 8 bases, with 13 bases left in between. The CDR3 consists of 13 residues. The germline V gene has CDR1 SGHTA and CDR2 FQGTGA. The CDR3 bases are TGTGCCAGCAGTCCGGGCCGAGGAGAAAAACTGTTTTTT. Translating it yields CASSPGRGEKLFF.

J is TRBJ2-3 and V is TRBV28; D remains unclear. Germline V gene sequence: CDR1 MDHEN, CDR2 SYDVKM. Trimming stripped 6 bases from V and 1 base from J, with 26 bases between. The CDR3 spans 19 residues. CDR3 in amino acids: CASSPSPKRGIDRTDTQYF. The CDR3 DNA reads TGTGCCAGCAGCCCCTCTCCCAAGCGAGGCATAGACCGCACAGATACGCAGTATTTT.

This clonotype was seen at least ten times. The chain is built from TRBV10-2 and TRBJ1-2; tentatively, D is TRBD1 (6 bases). The V and J ends lost 10 bases and 5 bases respectively, with 20 bases between them. The CDR3 consists of 14 residues. The V gene's germline CDR1 is WSHSY and CDR2 SAAADI. The CDR3 sequence is CATYDRRADYGYTF. The CDR3 DNA follows: TGCGCCACCTACGACAGGAGAGCGGATTATGGCTACACCTTC.

This clonotype was recorded at least ten times. This chain uses TRBV29-1 with TRBJ2-1; D is perhaps TRBD1 (6 bases). This CDR3 has 14 residues. Looked up from germline, CDR1 is SQVTM and CDR2 is ANQGSEA. V lost 2 bases to trimming and J lost 7 bases, with 15 bases between them. The DNA of the CDR3 is TGCAGCGTTGAATGGGTCGCCAGGGGAAATGAGCAGTTCTTC. Amino acids: CSVEWVARGNEQFF.

In its sample, this clonotype was seen many times. The J gene is TRBJ1-1, the V gene TRBV6-1; no clear D gene. Germline V gene sequence: CDR1 MNHNS, CDR2 SASEGT. The germline V and J ends were trimmed by 2 bases and 11 bases, with 15 bases remaining between them. The CDR3 length is 13 residues. The CDR3 protein is CASSESPESAAFF. In DNA form, the CDR3 reads TGTGCCAGCAGTGAATCGCCTGAATCCGCGGCTTTCTTT.

This clonotype was picked up a small number of times. The chain combines TRBV5-1 with TRBJ2-2; 11 nucleotides agree with TRBD1. Germline CDR1 is SGHRS and CDR2 is YFSETQ. The CDR3 sequence is 18 residues long. Trimming removed 1 base from V and 0 bases from J; junction bases left unmatched: 5. This CDR3 reads CASSLPRTGGANTGELFF. The CDR3 nucleotides are TGCGCCAGCAGCTTGCCGAGGACAGGGGGCGCGAACACCGGGGAGCTGTTTTTT.

This clonotype was observed many times. The chain has TRBV20-1 and TRBJ2-1; 12 bases are a match to TRBD2. The germline V gene encodes CDR1 DFQATT and CDR2 SNEGSKA (reference sequence). The CDR3 loop spans 16 amino acids. The junction had 6 bases not matched to a gene; V was cut back by 1 base and J by 5 bases. The DNA of the CDR3 is TGCAGTGCTAGAGGTAGCCTAGCGGGAGGGAACAATGAGCAGTTCTTC. It codes for CSARGSLAGGNNEQFF.

The table lists this clonotype with a few counts. This chain uses TRBV7-9 with TRBJ2-7; a possible D gene is TRBD1 (5 bases). This CDR3 region has 14 residues. Trimming cost V 5 bases and J 6 bases, with 17 bases left between them. Looked up from germline, CDR1 is SEHNR and CDR2 is FQNEAQ (reference sequence). For the CDR3, the DNA is TGTGCCAGCAGCCGAGTGGGGCCTTCCCCCGAGCAGTACTTC. Its protein is CASSRVGPSPEQYF.

This clonotype was seen only a few times. This sequence joins TRBV10-3 and TRBJ2-1, with TRBD2 matching 10 bases. CDR1 is ENHRY and CDR2 is SYGVKD in the germline V gene. The CDR3 runs 16 residues. Trimming took 4 bases from V and 7 from J; bases not matched to a gene: 10. The DNA for the CDR3 is TGTGCCATCAGTGGGGAGCGGGGACTAGCGAGGAATGAGCAGTTCTTC. Its translation is CAISGERGLARNEQFF.

This clonotype was counted at least ten times. This chain joins TRBV11-2 and TRBJ2-1; D may correspond to TRBD1 or TRBD2 (5 bases each). CDR1 SGHAT and CDR2 FQNNGV come from the germline V gene. The CDR3 is 14 residues long. Trimming took 5 bases from V and 9 from J, leaving 17 bases between them. The CDR3 coding sequence is TGTGCCAGCAGCCGGGACCCCACACCTAGTGAGCAGTTCTTC. Translated: CASSRDPTPSEQFF.

In its sample, this clonotype was seen many times. This chain connects TRBV11-2 to TRBJ2-3; either TRBD1 or TRBD2 may fit D (6 bases each). The CDR3 extends over 16 amino acids. Germline CDR1 reads SGHAT; CDR2 reads FQNNGV. The V end was cut by 1 base, the J end by 6 bases, with 17 bases between. In DNA form, the CDR3 reads TGTGCCAGCAGCTTAGGTCGAGGGGGGACGGTTGATACGCAGTATTTT. It encodes CASSLGRGGTVDTQYF.

This clonotype was counted many times. The chain uses TRBV6-5 and TRBJ2-1, with a tentative D call TRBD2 (7 bases). Germline V gives CDR1 MNHEY, CDR2 SVGAGI. The CDR3 is 12 amino acids. Trimming left V 10 bases short and J 10 bases short, with 17 bases between. The CDR3 loop reads CATGDYQREQFF. CDR3 in DNA: TGTGCCACAGGGGACTACCAAAGGGAGCAGTTCTTC.

This clonotype appeared many times. The chain joins TRBV2 to TRBJ2-1, with D perhaps matching TRBD1 or TRBD2 (8 bases each). The germline V gene encodes CDR1 SNHLY and CDR2 FYNNEI. The V and J ends lost 9 bases and 4 bases respectively, with 25 bases between them. This CDR3 comprises 17 residues. DNA of the CDR3: TGTGCCAGGACAGGGGAATCAGCGGGAGACTCATACAATGAGCAGTTCTTC. Its translation: CARTGESAGDSYNEQFF.

V gene TRBV10-3 combines with J gene TRBJ1-2; 8 bases line up with TRBD1. The V and J ends lost 7 bases and 6 bases, in that order; junction bases with no gene match: 7. Germline V gene data show CDR1 as ENHRY and CDR2 as SYGVKD. CDR3 size: 13 residues. CDR3: CAITDRAGDGYTF. The DNA of the CDR3 is TGTGCCATCACGGACAGGGCTGGGGATGGCTACACCTTC.

Many counts were recorded for this clonotype. The rearrangement links TRBV12-5 to TRBJ1-1; D call uncertain. Germline V gene data show CDR1 as LGHNT and CDR2 as FRNRAP. V was cut by 6 bases and J by 3 bases, with 14 bases left in between. This CDR3 has 14 residues. CDR3 sequence (DNA): TGTGCTAGTGGACCCCCCCGGAGGGACACTGAAGCTTTCTTT. Its protein is CASGPPRRDTEAFF.

This clonotype was detected a few times. The chain combines TRBV6-4 with TRBJ1-5; possibly TRBD1 for D (5 bases). CDR1 is MRHNA, CDR2 SNTAGT, per germline. The CDR3 is made up of 13 amino acids. Trimming removed 3 bases from V and 15 bases from J, with 18 bases in between. The CDR3 loop reads CASSESRGSPPHF. As DNA, the CDR3 is TGTGCCAGCAGTGAGTCTCGGGGCAGTCCACCGCATTTT.

In this sample, this clonotype turned up many times. This chain links TRBV24-1 with TRBJ2-3; D ambiguous. V was cut by 3 bases and J by 4 bases, with 10 bases left in between. The V gene's germline CDR1 is KGHDR and CDR2 SFDVKD. The CDR3 length is 14 residues. CDR3 nucleotide sequence: TGTGCCACCAGTGATCGACGGACGTCAGATACGCAGTATTTT. Encoded protein: CATSDRRTSDTQYF.

This clonotype was counted ten times or more. The V and J genes are TRBV5-6 and TRBJ2-1; 16 nucleotides align to TRBD2. V shed 4 bases and J 9 bases; nucleotides not matched to a gene: 4. Germline-derived CDR1 and CDR2 are SGHDT and YYEEEE. The CDR3 extends over 15 amino acids. CDR3 nucleotides: TGTGCCAGCAGCCTGGGACTAGCGGGAGGGCGTGAGCAGTTCTTC. Amino acids: CASSLGLAGGREQFF. Combining the CDR3 with reference TRBV5-6 and TRBJ2-1 gives the whole variable domain DAGVTQSPTHLIKTRGQQVTLRCSPKSGHDTVSWYQQALGQGPQFIFQYYEEEERQRGNFPDRFSGHQFPNYSSELNVNALLLGDSALYLCASSLGLAGGREQFFGPGTRLTVL.

This clonotype has a handful of counts. This chain joins TRBV20-1 and TRBJ2-7; possible D gene TRBD2, 6 bases. Per the germline V gene, CDR1 is DFQATT and CDR2 is SNEGSKA (reference sequence). The CDR3 loop spans 13 amino acids. V gave up 6 bases and J gave up 0 bases, with 12 bases separating them. For the CDR3, the DNA is TGCAGTGCAACCCCGGGGGACTCCTACGAGCAGTACTTC. It specifies CSATPGDSYEQYF.